One sample yielded the 17 T cell receptor beta chains listed below, sequenced in a study of metastatic and nonmetastatic thyroid tumors. Prior to thyroid surgery, none of the patients had received any treatment. MiXCR reprocessed the PCR reads for TCRdb. Here the sample spans approximately 20,000 clones, under 25% being singletons. Sequences were obtained from tumor tissue. These TCRs come from a female donor with papillary thyroid cancer or a benign thyroid nodule (not recorded which). Some clones in this sample may be carry-over from other donors' samples.

The chain recombines TRBV7-8 with TRBJ1-2; tentative D call: TRBD1 (5 bases). Between the trimmed V and J ends, which lost 1 base and 2 bases, there was a span of 5 bases. From germline, CDR1 is SGHVS and CDR2 FQNEAQ. CDR3 size: 13 residues. CDR3 DNA: TGTGCCAGCAGCTTAGGGACAAACTATGGCTACACCTTC. Its translation is CASSLGTNYGYTF.

This clone has at least ten counts. The CDR3 loop is CSAVGVLNSPLHF. DNA for the CDR3: TGCAGTGCAGTGGGGGTGCTAAATTCACCCCTCCACTTT. The chain is built from TRBV20-1 and TRBJ1-6; D possibly corresponds to TRBD1 (5 bases). Germline V gives CDR1 DFQATT, CDR2 SNEGSKA (reference sequence). The CDR3 has 13 residues. The V and J ends lost 6 bases and 7 bases respectively, with 13 bases between them.

The sample holds many counts of this clone. This chain links TRBV6-1 with TRBJ2-3; no firm D call. V lost 7 bases to trimming and J lost 7 bases, with 18 bases between them. This CDR3 is 14 amino acids long. Germline V gene lookup returns CDR1 MNHNS and CDR2 SASEGT. CDR3 region: CASTDKGRENTQYF. In DNA, the CDR3 is TGTGCCAGCACTGACAAAGGTAGAGAAAATACGCAGTATTTT.

By share, this clone ranks as medium-sized (0.01 to 0.1%). This CDR3 is also generated by other DNA sequences in the sample. V gene TRBV20-1 combines with J gene TRBJ2-2; D unresolved. Germline V gene lookup returns CDR1 DFQATT and CDR2 SNEGSKA (reference sequence). The CDR3 is 15 residues long. Between the trimmed V and J ends, which lost 5 bases and 5 bases, there was a span of 18 bases. The CDR3 region has the DNA TGCAGTGCTTCCGGAGATCATACAGCGACCGGGGAGCTGTTTTTT. Translation gives CSASGDHTATGELFF.

The V gene is TRBV5-5, the J gene TRBJ1-2; a weak D match, TRBD1 (6 bases). The CDR3 length is 15 residues. Trimming stripped 0 bases from V and 2 bases from J, with 11 bases between. Germline CDR1 and CDR2: SGHKS and YYEKEE (reference sequence). The CDR3 sequence is CASSLARGANYGYTF. The CDR3 nucleotides read TGTGCCAGCAGCTTGGCTCGGGGGGCAAACTATGGCTACACCTTC. The full variable domain, completed using reference TRBV5-5 and TRBJ1-2, is DAGVTQSPTHLIKTRGQQVTLRCSPISGHKSVSWYQQVLGQGPQFIFQYYEKEERGRGNFPDRFSARQFPNYSSELNVNALLLGDSALYLCASSLARGANYGYTFGSGTRLTVV.

This clone turned up a few times. The genes are TRBV27 and TRBJ1-2, with D possibly matching TRBD1 (6 bases). From germline, CDR1 is MNHEY and CDR2 SMNVEV (reference sequence). CDR3 size: 14 residues. Trimming removed 5 bases from V and 7 bases from J, with 17 bases in between. CDR3: CASSPRQDRLGYTF. In DNA form, the CDR3 reads TGTGCCAGCAGTCCGAGACAGGATCGGCTTGGCTACACCTTC.

This clone was seen ten or more times. The J gene is TRBJ2-3, the V gene TRBV7-9, with D possibly being TRBD1 (5 bases). V dropped 4 bases and J dropped 5 bases, with 13 bases sitting between them. CDR1 and CDR2 (germline): SEHNR, FQNEAQ (reference sequence). The CDR3 extends over 14 amino acids. CDR3 in amino acids: CASSSRAPIDTQYF. In nucleotides, the CDR3 is TGTGCCAGCAGCTCCAGGGCCCCCATAGATACGCAGTATTTT. Filled out from reference TRBV7-9 and TRBJ2-3, the complete variable domain reads DTGVSQNPRHKITKRGQNVTFRCDPISEHNRLYWYRQTLGQGPEFLTYFQNEAQLEKSRLLSDRFSAERPKGSFSTLEIQRTEQGDSAMYLCASSSRAPIDTQYFGPGTRLTVL.

The chain recombines TRBV7-3 with TRBJ1-2, with D unclear. V gave up 0 bases and J gave up 3 bases, with 5 bases separating them. From germline, CDR1 is SGHTA and CDR2 FQGTGA. The CDR3 has 13 amino acids. The CDR3 spells CASSLTVDYGYTF. The CDR3 nucleotides read TGTGCCAGCAGCTTAACGGTGGACTATGGCTACACCTTC.

This clone was counted once. The chain has TRBV18 and TRBJ1-2; 8 positions match TRBD1. This CDR3 is 15 amino acids long. V was clipped by 0 bases and J by 6 bases; unmatched bases: 6. Germline V lookup: CDR1 KGHSH, CDR2 LQKENI. CDR3 residues: CASSPPEDRVHGYTF. In DNA, the CDR3 is TGTGCCAGCTCACCACCGGAGGACAGGGTACATGGCTACACCTTC.

There are many counts of this clone. This chain connects TRBV28 to TRBJ2-1; the match to TRBD1 covers 7 bases. The germline CDR1 and CDR2 sequences are MDHEN and SYDVKM. The CDR3 sequence is 14 residues long. Unmatched junction bases numbered 10, after V lost 6 bases and J lost 8 bases. The CDR3 loop is CASRRGQASDEQFF. The CDR3 nucleotides are TGTGCCAGCAGGAGAGGACAGGCTTCGGATGAGCAGTTCTTC.

The CDR3 is CASSETPVEQYF. CDR3 bases: TGTGCCAGCAGTGAGACCCCTGTCGAGCAGTACTTC. This rearrangement joins TRBV12-3 or TRBV12-4 to TRBJ2-7; no reliable D call. This CDR3 region has 12 residues. V was clipped by 5 bases and J by 6 bases, with 11 bases between them.

By its share, this clone is medium-sized. This rearrangement joins TRBV6-1 to TRBJ2-7; D gene uncertain. Germline V gives CDR1 MNHNS, CDR2 SASEGT. The CDR3 extends over 13 amino acids. Trimming shortened V by 5 bases and J by 1 base, and 9 bases separated the two germline ends. CDR3 sequence (DNA): TGTGCCAGCAGTTATGCAGAATCCTACGAGCAGTACTTC. Translation: CASSYAESYEQYF.

This clone was found a few times. A much larger clonotype is one base distant, so this may be a read error. Because it lacks the conserved phenylalanine or tryptophan at the end, this CDR3 is likely a read error. The DNA is omitted, as the CDR3 cannot be located on it reliably, and the CDR3 follows TCRdb's listing. This rearrangement joins TRBV7-9 to TRBJ2-1; the table's D gene call, TRBD2, was not cross checked with the DNA. CDR1 SEHNR and CDR2 FQNEAQ come from the germline V gene (reference sequence). The CDR3 is 13 residues long, ends included. CDR3: CASSLGSGPREFL.

This sequence joins TRBV4-1 and TRBJ1-2; TRBD1 matches at 8 bases. V gave up 0 bases and J gave up 8 bases; unmatched junction bases: 5. Germline loops: CDR1 MGHRA, CDR2 YSYEKL. The CDR3 consists of 14 residues. The CDR3 sequence is CASSQDRTGLGYTF. CDR3 in DNA: TGCGCCAGCAGCCAAGATCGGACAGGGTTGGGCTACACCTTC.

The CDR3: CASSNYRDTEQYV. DNA for the CDR3: TGTGCCAGCAGTAACTACCGGGACACCGAGCAGTACGTC. The gene calls are TRBV6-2 or TRBV6-3 and TRBJ2-7; the D gene is possibly TRBD1 (6 bases). CDR3 length equals 13 residues. Trimming left V 5 bases short and J 6 bases short, with 14 bases between. Looked up from germline, CDR1 is MNHEY and CDR2 is SVGEGT.

This clone has at least ten counts. The J gene is TRBJ2-5, the V gene TRBV5-6, with TRBD2 as a possible D gene (7 bases). Germline assignment: CDR1 SGHDT and CDR2 YYEEEE. Trimming cost V 1 base and J 5 bases, with 12 bases left between them. This CDR3 has 14 amino acids. CDR3 DNA sequence: TGTGCCAGCAGCTTGACAGGGAGGGGGGAGACCCAGTACTTC. This gives the protein CASSLTGRGETQYF.

This clone was recorded only once. The CDR3 DNA reads TGTGCCAGCAGCGGGAAGGGACAGAGAAGCACAGATACGCAGTATTTT. Its translation: CASSGKGQRSTDTQYF. The V gene is TRBV7-6, the J gene TRBJ2-3, with TRBD1 matching over 7 bases. This CDR3 comprises 16 residues. Germline CDR1 SGHVS, CDR2 FNYEAQ. With V trimmed by 5 bases and J by 0 bases, 8 bases remained unmatched.